This passage covers 7 T cell receptor beta chains from one sample sequenced in a study of cytomegalovirus exposure and HLA in healthy donors. Amplification used 60 Vbeta primers and 13 Jbeta primers. Assay: immunoSEQ multiplex PCR; the TCRdb copy retains only in-frame clones and omits some. The sample lists about 150,000 clones; approximately 80% were seen once. Sequencing used PBMCs. Receptors were obtained from a woman in her thirties or forties in good health and CMV-seropositive.

This clone was recorded a few times. This chain connects TRBV5-4 to TRBJ1-4; TRBD1 matches 8 bases. The CDR3 is 15 amino acids. Germline CDR1 SGHNT, CDR2 YYREEE (reference sequence). The junction had 5 bases not matched to a gene; V was cut back by 0 bases and J by 7 bases. CDR3 protein: CASSLGTGQAEKLFF. In DNA form, the CDR3 reads TGTGCCAGCAGCTTGGGGACAGGGCAGGCTGAAAAACTGTTTTTT. Supplemented by reference TRBV5-4 and TRBJ1-4, the full variable domain reads ETGVTQSPTHLIKTRGQQVTLRCSSQSGHNTVSWYQQALGQGPQFIFQYYREEENGRGNFPPRFSGLQFPNYSSELNVNALELDDSALYLCASSLGTGQAEKLFFGSGTQLSVL.

The gene calls are TRBV6-5 and TRBJ2-2, with D maybe TRBD1 (5 bases). The V gene's germline CDR1 is MNHEY and CDR2 SVGAGI. CDR3 size: 13 residues. V dropped 6 bases and J dropped 4 bases, with 9 bases sitting between them. The CDR3 loop reads CASRGQGTGELFF. In DNA, the CDR3 is TGTGCCAGCAGGGGCCAGGGCACCGGGGAGCTGTTTTTT.

The rearrangement joins TRBV5-1 to TRBJ2-5; the match to TRBD2 covers 11 bases. The ends lost 1 base at V and 3 bases at J; junction bases unmatched: 2. The CDR3 sequence is 15 residues long. The V gene's germline CDR1 is SGHRS and CDR2 YFSETQ. The CDR3: CASSLTSGSKETQYF. The CDR3 DNA follows: TGCGCCAGCAGCTTGACTAGCGGGAGTAAAGAGACCCAGTACTTC.

The rearrangement uses TRBV2 and TRBJ2-1; 11 bases are shared with TRBD2. Germline CDR1 SNHLY, CDR2 FYNNEI. Unmatched junction bases numbered 9, after V lost 1 base and J lost 4 bases. This CDR3 has 18 residues. As DNA, the CDR3 is TGTGCCAGCAGTGAAGTGTCACTAGCGGGAGTGGGTTACAATGAGCAGTTCTTC. Protein sequence: CASSEVSLAGVGYNEQFF.

CDR3 residues: CASSWTGSNYGYTF. The CDR3 DNA is TGTGCCAGCAGCTGGACAGGTTCGAACTATGGCTACACCTTC. This chain uses TRBV11-2 with TRBJ1-2, with 7 bases lining up with TRBD1. V lost 4 bases, J lost 2 bases, and 4 bases stayed unmatched. This CDR3 contains 14 residues. Looked up from germline, CDR1 is SGHAT and CDR2 is FQNNGV.

V usage is TRBV29-1 and J usage is TRBJ1-1, with D possibly being TRBD1 (5 bases). Trimming took 1 base from V and 5 from J, leaving 17 bases between them. Germline V lookup: CDR1 SQVTM, CDR2 ANQGSEA. The length of the CDR3 is 15 residues. In DNA form, the CDR3 reads TGCAGCGTTGAAGTAGGTAGGGGCTTTGGAACTGAAGCTTTCTTT. Protein: CSVEVGRGFGTEAFF. The whole variable domain, filled in from reference TRBV29-1 and TRBJ1-1, reads SAVISQKPSRDICQRGTSLTIQCQVDSQVTMMFWYRQQPGQSLTLIATANQGSEATYESGFVIDKFPISRPNLTFSTLTVSNMSPEDSSIYLCSVEVGRGFGTEAFFGQGTRLTVV.

V gene TRBV9 combines with J gene TRBJ2-5, with a weak D call TRBD2 (5 bases). Looked up from germline, CDR1 is SGDLS and CDR2 is YYNGEE. Trimming took 2 bases from V and 6 from J, leaving 14 bases between them. The length of the CDR3 is 14 residues. The CDR3 DNA is TGTGCCAGCAGCGTCTATTCCGGGGAAAAGACCCAGTACTTC. Encoded protein: CASSVYSGEKTQYF.